Below, one T cell receptor (beta chain) is given with its context. The sample originates from a study of beta chain features in type 1 diabetes. All of the isolated RNA was reverse transcribed, so expressed TCRB transcripts were sequenced. The repertoire was sequenced with immunoSEQ multiplex PCR; TCRdb's copy has only in-frame clones and lacks some. Of some 230,000 clones listed, 7.5% to 10% are singletons. This CDR3 is 12 amino acids long. Germline values: CDR1 SGHAT, CDR2 FQNNGV. The ends were cut back, 10 bases at V and 6 bases at J, with 15 bases in the middle. The TCR sequence derives from a woman in her late teens or twenties in good health. V usage is TRBV11-2 and J usage is TRBJ1-2; D gene uncertain. Sequences were obtained from naive CD4+ T cells from blood. The CDR3 bases are TGTGCCATTCGGACGGGGAGGGATGGCTACACCTTC. Encoded protein: CAIRTGRDGYTF. Complete variable domain (other parts from reference TRBV11-2 and TRBJ1-2): EAGVAQSPRYKIIEKRQSVAFWCNPISGHATLYWYQQILGQGPKLLIQFQNNGVVDDSQLPKDRFSAERLKGVDSTLKIQPAKLEDSAVYLCAIRTGRDGYTFGSGTRLTVV.